Each of the 20 T cell receptor beta chains below was sequenced from the same sample in a study of multiple sclerosis patients with progressive multifocal leukoencephalopathy. Time point: time of PML onset. The repertoire was sequenced with immunoSEQ multiplex PCR; TCRdb's copy has only in-frame clones and lacks some. The sample contains approximately 27,000 clones, 85% of which appear only once. The input for sequencing was PBMCs, taken from a patient treated with natalizumab. The receptors derive from a woman between 25 and 40 years old with progressive multifocal leukoencephalopathy.

The table lists this clone with a count of one. The chain uses TRBV2 and TRBJ1-2; D uncertain. The V end was cut by 6 bases, the J end by 7 bases, with 9 bases between. The CDR3 covers 11 residues. Per germline, CDR1 SNHLY and CDR2 FYNNEI. The DNA of the CDR3 is TGTGCCAGCAGAAGTAGAGGTGGCTACACCTTC. Residues: CASRSRGGYTF.

The V and J genes are TRBV10-3 and TRBJ1-2; perhaps TRBD1 as D (6 bases). The CDR3 totals 12 residues. Germline V CDR1 and CDR2: ENHRY, SYGVKD. The V gene lost 7 bases and the J gene lost 4 bases, with 10 bases spanning the gap. Here the CDR3 reads CAINGGPYGYTF. The CDR3 coding sequence is TGTGCCATCAATGGGGGGCCCTATGGCTACACCTTC.

The chain recombines TRBV30 with TRBJ2-7; 10 nucleotides agree with TRBD1. V shed 3 bases, J shed 6 bases, and the junction held 5 bases outside the gene matches. From germline, CDR1 is GTSNPN and CDR2 SVGIG (reference sequence). The CDR3 runs 13 residues. The CDR3: CAWSRDRGSEQYF. The CDR3 region has the DNA TGTGCCTGGAGCCGGGACAGGGGATCCGAGCAGTACTTC.

The gene calls are TRBV19 and TRBJ1-2, with 11 bases fitting TRBD1. The CDR3 consists of 17 residues. V trimming: 4 bases; J trimming: 6 bases; junction bases outside the gene matches: 13. Germline values: CDR1 LNHDA, CDR2 SQIVND (reference sequence). CDR3 sequence (DNA): TGTGCCAGTAGTAACCATTTCCCCGGACAGGGGGCGGATGGCTACACCTTC. Its translation: CASSNHFPGQGADGYTF.

The V and J genes are TRBV9 and TRBJ2-4; 7 nucleotides agree with TRBD1. The V gene's germline CDR1 is SGDLS and CDR2 YYNGEE. After removal of 5 bases from V and 1 base from J, the junction contained 9 bases not matched to a gene. The CDR3 runs to 16 residues. The CDR3, as DNA: TGTGCCAGCAGTCCTCTTCCAGGGGGTGCCAAAAACATTCAGTACTTC. It codes for CASSPLPGGAKNIQYF.

This clone was observed once. V gene TRBV30 combines with J gene TRBJ1-1; D remains unclear. CDR1 GTSNPN and CDR2 SVGIG come from the germline V gene (reference sequence). Deletions cut 0 bases from V and 1 base from J, with 6 bases between. This CDR3 has 13 amino acids. CDR3 amino acids: CAWSVSWNTEAFF. CDR3 DNA sequence: TGTGCCTGGAGTGTAAGTTGGAACACTGAAGCTTTCTTT.

This clone appeared a few times. The chain uses TRBV7-2 and TRBJ2-7, with TRBD2 identical over 10 bases. Germline V lookup: CDR1 SGHTA, CDR2 FQGNSA. The CDR3 totals 18 residues. Trimming removed 3 bases from V and 2 bases from J; junction bases left unmatched: 13. CDR3 coding DNA: TGTGCCAGCAGCTTGGTCCTAGCTGGGACTAGCGAAACCTACGAGCAGTACTTC. Its protein product is CASSLVLAGTSETYEQYF.

V gene TRBV7-9 combines with J gene TRBJ2-2; no definite D call. The length of the CDR3 is 16 residues. V lost 2 bases and J lost 2, with 12 bases in between. Germline V gene sequence: CDR1 SEHNR, CDR2 FQNEAQ (reference sequence). CDR3 nucleotides: TGTGCCAGCAGCTTATTTCAGGCTATCAACACCGGGGAGCTGTTTTTT. Amino acids: CASSLFQAINTGELFF. The full variable domain, completed using reference TRBV7-9 and TRBJ2-2, is DTGVSQNPRHKITKRGQNVTFRCDPISEHNRLYWYRQTLGQGPEFLTYFQNEAQLEKSRLLSDRFSAERPKGSFSTLEIQRTEQGDSAMYLCASSLFQAINTGELFFGEGSRLTVL.

This clone was recorded once. The V gene is TRBV25-1, the J gene TRBJ2-1; no clear D gene. The CDR3 has 16 residues. Germline V gene data show CDR1 as MGHDK and CDR2 as SYGVNS. V lost 4 bases, J lost 10 bases, and 23 bases lay in between. The CDR3: CASSGLWKNFPLEQFF. DNA of the CDR3: TGTGCCAGCAGTGGGCTGTGGAAGAATTTTCCCCTAGAGCAGTTCTTC.

The rearrangement uses TRBV7-2 and TRBJ2-3; D is uncertain. V shed 4 bases and J shed 2 bases, with 7 bases lying between them. The CDR3 consists of 13 residues. Looked up from germline, CDR1 is SGHTA and CDR2 is FQGNSA. CDR3 in amino acids: CASSSGNTDTQYF. In DNA, the CDR3 is TGTGCCAGCAGCTCCGGTAACACAGATACGCAGTATTTT.

The J gene is TRBJ1-3, the V gene TRBV4-3; D is undetermined. Germline V gene lookup returns CDR1 LGHNA and CDR2 YSLEER. The CDR3 has 19 residues. V was cut by 3 bases and J by 0 bases, with 21 bases left in between. The DNA of the CDR3 is TGCGCCAGCAGCCATCCCAAGAGGGCGGAGGACCTCTCTGGAAACACCATATATTTT. Protein sequence: CASSHPKRAEDLSGNTIYF.

The V gene is TRBV30, the J gene TRBJ1-5; unclear D gene. V was clipped by 2 bases and J by 5 bases, with 13 bases between them. Germline V lookup: CDR1 GTSNPN, CDR2 SVGIG (reference sequence). CDR3 size: 14 residues. DNA for the CDR3: TGTGCCTGGAGTCTAGGCAGGACGGATCAGCCCCAGCATTTT. This encodes CAWSLGRTDQPQHF.

The genes are TRBV19 and TRBJ1-2; 10 positions agree with TRBD1. Germline values: CDR1 LNHDA, CDR2 SQIVND (reference sequence). J gave up 6 bases and V 7 bases, and 8 bases lay outside the gene matches. This CDR3 comprises 14 residues. The CDR3 bases are TGTGCCAGTAAATCGACAGGGGGCATACATGGCTACACCTTC. Protein product: CASKSTGGIHGYTF.

This chain uses TRBV6-6 with TRBJ1-1; 7 bases map to TRBD1. J was trimmed by 0 bases and V by 5 bases; bases with no gene match: 6. Looked up from germline, CDR1 is MNHNY and CDR2 is SVGAGI (reference sequence). The CDR3 runs 15 residues. CDR3 nucleotide sequence: TGTGCCAGCAGTCTGGTGGGACAGATGAACACTGAAGCTTTCTTT. Residues: CASSLVGQMNTEAFF.

This clone was observed a single time. The chain carries TRBV28 and TRBJ1-1; possible D gene TRBD1, 6 bases. Germline V gives CDR1 MDHEN, CDR2 SYDVKM. This CDR3 contains 12 residues. Deletions cut 8 bases from V and 0 bases from J, with 7 bases between. This CDR3 is CASGQMNTEAFF. The CDR3 DNA reads TGTGCCAGCGGACAGATGAACACTGAAGCTTTCTTT.

V is TRBV7-2 and J is TRBJ1-3; D ambiguous. The CDR3 runs 15 residues. V was trimmed by 5 bases and J by 2 bases, leaving 13 bases between them. Germline loops: CDR1 SGHTA, CDR2 FQGNSA. In DNA, the CDR3 is TGTGCCAGCAGCCCCGAGGGTGCGACTGGAAACACCATATATTTT. Protein: CASSPEGATGNTIYF.

The J gene is TRBJ2-5, the V gene TRBV5-4; D perhaps matches TRBD2 (5 bases). The CDR3 extends over 14 amino acids. Germline loops: CDR1 SGHNT, CDR2 YYREEE (reference sequence). The germline V and J ends were trimmed by 2 bases and 5 bases, with 13 bases remaining between them. This CDR3 reads CASSFYGNGETQYF. The CDR3 region has the DNA TGTGCCAGCAGCTTTTACGGGAACGGGGAGACCCAGTACTTC. Looking up the rest from reference TRBV5-4 and TRBJ2-5 gives the full variable domain: ETGVTQSPTHLIKTRGQQVTLRCSSQSGHNTVSWYQQALGQGPQFIFQYYREEENGRGNFPPRFSGLQFPNYSSELNVNALELDDSALYLCASSFYGNGETQYFGPGTRLLVL.

As regards this clone: At the DNA level, this CDR3 is encoded by other sequences in the same sample as well. The rearrangement links TRBV11-2 to TRBJ2-2, with D unresolved. The CDR3 covers 15 residues. V lost 3 bases and J 2 bases, leaving 10 bases between the germline ends. Germline CDR1 reads SGHAT; CDR2 reads FQNNGV. CDR3 residues: CASSLDRSNTGELFF. CDR3 bases: TGTGCCAGCAGCTTGGATCGCAGTAACACCGGGGAGCTGTTTTTT. Drawing the rest from reference TRBV11-2 and TRBJ2-2, the complete variable domain is EAGVAQSPRYKIIEKRQSVAFWCNPISGHATLYWYQQILGQGPKLLIQFQNNGVVDDSQLPKDRFSAERLKGVDSTLKIQPAKLEDSAVYLCASSLDRSNTGELFFGEGSRLTVL.

The V and J genes are TRBV7-7 and TRBJ2-2; D perhaps matches TRBD2 (5 bases). With 1 base removed from V and 0 bases from J, the gap between germline ends came to 12 bases. The CDR3 is 17 amino acids. Germline CDR1 reads SSHAT; CDR2 reads FNYEAQ (reference sequence). This CDR3 is CASSLVPSRSNTGELFF. CDR3 DNA: TGTGCCAGCAGCTTAGTCCCTAGCCGATCGAACACCGGGGAGCTGTTTTTT.

This clone has just a few counts. This chain uses TRBV28 with TRBJ1-3, with a tentative D call TRBD1 (5 bases). This CDR3 has 11 residues. Germline lookup yields CDR1 MDHEN and CDR2 SYDVKM. The CDR3 here is CPTRGIDTIYF. In DNA, the CDR3 is TGTCCAACCCGGGGGATCGACACCATATATTTT.